The next 24 T cell receptor beta chains were all read from a single sample in a study of cytomegalovirus exposure and HLA in healthy donors. The study ran its PCR with 60 Vbeta and 13 Jbeta primers. TCRdb keeps only in-frame clones here, not all; method: immunoSEQ multiplex PCR. The data contain some 160,000 clones, about 75% of them singletons. Sequencing input: PBMCs. These receptor sequences come from a man in his sixties in good health and CMV-seronegative.

The chain links TRBV12-5 to TRBJ1-6; a weak D match, TRBD1 (6 bases). CDR1 is LGHNT, CDR2 FRNRAP, per germline. V gave up 0 bases and J gave up 9 bases, with 18 bases separating them. This CDR3 contains 17 residues. The CDR3 spells CASGLVTQGMIASPLHF. For the CDR3, the DNA is TGTGCTAGTGGTTTGGTTACACAGGGTATGATAGCTTCACCCCTCCACTTT.

The J gene is TRBJ1-5, the V gene TRBV28; no clear D gene. Germline-derived CDR1 and CDR2 are MDHEN and SYDVKM. The CDR3 sequence is 12 residues long. V lost 3 bases to trimming and J lost 11 bases, with 11 bases between them. This chain's CDR3 is CASSLRGMAQHF. DNA for the CDR3: TGTGCCAGCAGTTTGCGGGGAATGGCCCAGCATTTT.

The CDR3 sequence: CASSESGQQNSNYGYTF. The CDR3 DNA reads as TGCGCCAGCAGTGAGTCCGGACAGCAGAATTCTAACTATGGCTACACCTTC. The chain links TRBV10-2 to TRBJ1-2, with D perhaps TRBD1 (6 bases). Looked up from germline, CDR1 is WSHSY and CDR2 is SAAADI. With 0 bases removed from V and 0 bases from J, the gap between germline ends came to 14 bases. CDR3 length: 17 residues.

This clone has just a few counts. The rearrangement joins TRBV29-1 to TRBJ2-1; 16 bases align to TRBD2. The CDR3 is 13 amino acids. The V and J ends lost 7 bases and 10 bases, in that order; junction bases with no gene match: 4. Germline CDR1 reads SQVTM; CDR2 reads ANQGSEA. The CDR3 is CSAEGLAGGEQFF. The CDR3 DNA reads TGCAGCGCCGAGGGACTAGCGGGAGGGGAGCAGTTCTTC.

This clone was seen a single time. J is TRBJ1-1 and V is TRBV28, with 7 bases identical to TRBD1. CDR1 is MDHEN, CDR2 SYDVKM, per germline. Germline trimming cut 4 bases from V and 9 bases from J; bases unmatched to any gene: 8. The CDR3 runs 13 residues. CDR3 DNA: TGTGCCAGCAGTTCCCCGGACAGGCTACAAGCTTTCTTT. This sequence encodes CASSSPDRLQAFF.

The chain joins TRBV7-2 to TRBJ2-7; 10 bases map to TRBD1. V gave up 3 bases and J gave up 2 bases; unmatched junction bases: 4. CDR3 size: 15 residues. Germline-derived CDR1 and CDR2 are SGHTA and FQGNSA. In DNA, the CDR3 is TGTGCCAGCAGCTTCGCCGGGACAGGGGCCTACGAGCAGTACTTC. It specifies CASSFAGTGAYEQYF.

The chain recombines TRBV10-3 with TRBJ2-3, with D possibly TRBD2 on 5 matching bases. Germline CDR1 is ENHRY and CDR2 is SYGVKD. CDR3 length: 13 residues. With 9 bases removed from V and 0 bases from J, the gap between germline ends came to 10 bases. DNA of the CDR3: TGTGCCATTGAGAGCGGAAGCACAGATACGCAGTATTTT. Protein sequence: CAIESGSTDTQYF.

The J gene is TRBJ2-3, the V gene TRBV30; TRBD2 matches at 7 bases. This CDR3 spans 12 amino acids. CDR1 GTSNPN and CDR2 SVGIG come from the germline V gene (reference sequence). Unmatched junction bases numbered 6, after V lost 7 bases and J lost 5 bases. The CDR3: CASHPGGDTQYF. The CDR3 DNA follows: TGTGCCTCACATCCGGGGGGAGATACGCAGTATTTT.

This clone has just one count. This chain joins TRBV5-1 and TRBJ2-3, with TRBD1 matching 8 bases. Germline values: CDR1 SGHRS, CDR2 YFSETQ. Trimming cost V 4 bases and J 6 bases; bases outside gene matches: 13. The CDR3 has 16 residues. CDR3 sequence: CASSPNPTGAGDTQYF. The CDR3 DNA is TGCGCCAGCAGCCCGAACCCGACAGGGGCCGGGGATACGCAGTATTTT.

The genes are TRBV7-2 and TRBJ2-5; 7 bases map to TRBD1. V lost 3 bases and J lost 2; bases outside the gene matches: 3. CDR1 SGHTA and CDR2 FQGNSA come from the germline V gene. The CDR3 is 14 residues long. This CDR3 reads CASSLWTGQETQYF. The CDR3 DNA sequence: TGTGCCAGCAGCTTGTGGACAGGTCAAGAGACCCAGTACTTC.

The chain uses TRBV6-1 and TRBJ2-7; 8 bases align to TRBD1. V shed 8 bases and J 2 bases; nucleotides not matched to a gene: 5. CDR1 is MNHNS, CDR2 SASEGT, per germline. The CDR3 consists of 13 residues. The CDR3 loop is CASAGTGTYEQYF. For the CDR3, the DNA is TGTGCCAGCGCTGGGACAGGTACCTACGAGCAGTACTTC.

This sequence joins TRBV7-2 and TRBJ1-2; TRBD1 matches at 8 bases. Germline-derived CDR1 and CDR2 are SGHTA and FQGNSA. The V gene end was trimmed by 4 bases and the J gene end by 0 bases; junction bases not matched to a gene: 4. This CDR3 is 15 amino acids long. CDR3 in DNA: TGTGCCAGCAGCTCCGGGACAGGCACTAACTATGGCTACACCTTC. Protein sequence: CASSSGTGTNYGYTF.

The chain is built from TRBV7-3 and TRBJ1-1; 9 nucleotides agree with TRBD1. With V trimmed by 4 bases and J by 7 bases, 4 bases remained unmatched. The CDR3 is 13 residues long. From germline, CDR1 is SGHTA and CDR2 FQGTGA. The chain's CDR3 is CASSWTGAGEAFF. As DNA, the CDR3 is TGTGCCAGCAGCTGGACAGGGGCTGGTGAAGCTTTCTTT.

The chain couples TRBV28 to TRBJ1-1, with D perhaps matching TRBD1 (6 bases). The CDR3 extends over 15 amino acids. Germline CDR1 reads MDHEN; CDR2 reads SYDVKM. The germline V and J ends were trimmed by 6 bases and 1 base, with 15 bases remaining between them. CDR3 protein: CASSLRTDPNTEAFF. The CDR3 coding sequence is TGTGCCAGCAGCCTTAGGACAGACCCGAACACTGAAGCTTTCTTT.

This clone was seen only a few times. The chain joins TRBV9 to TRBJ2-2; D might be TRBD2 (5 bases). The germline V gene encodes CDR1 SGDLS and CDR2 YYNGEE. Trimming shortened V by 0 bases and J by 0 bases, and 9 bases separated the two germline ends. CDR3 size: 16 residues. This CDR3 reads CASSVGPGSNTGELFF. The CDR3 nucleotides read TGTGCCAGCAGCGTAGGGCCGGGATCGAACACCGGGGAGCTGTTTTTT.

The chain employs TRBV5-6 and TRBJ2-5; D may be TRBD2 (5 bases). The J call is uncertain, as TRBJ2-7 better fits the DNA end. CDR3 length: 14 residues. Germline V gene sequence: CDR1 SGHDT, CDR2 YYEEEE. CDR3 coding DNA: TGTGCCAGCAGCTTAAACGGGGAATCCTACGAGCAGTACTTC. Residues: CASSLNGESYEQYF.

The chain combines TRBV30 with TRBJ2-6; perhaps TRBD1 as D (5 bases). Between the trimmed V and J ends, which lost 2 bases and 1 base, there was a span of 6 bases. Per germline, CDR1 GTSNPN and CDR2 SVGIG (reference sequence). The CDR3 spans 14 residues. In nucleotides, the CDR3 is TGTGCCTGGAGTAGGGGTTCTGGGGCCAACGTCCTGACTTTC. This translates into CAWSRGSGANVLTF. The whole variable domain, remainder taken from reference TRBV30 and TRBJ2-6, is SQTIHQWPATLVQPVGSPLSLECTVEGTSNPNLYWYRQAAGRGLQLLFYSVGIGQISSEVPQNLSASRPQDRQFILSSKKLLLSDSGFYLCAWSRGSGANVLTFGAGSRLTVL.

The chain is built from TRBV5-4 and TRBJ2-7; 9 bases line up with TRBD1. V was pared by 4 bases and J by 1 base, with 6 bases of the junction left unmatched. Germline CDR1 is SGHNT and CDR2 is YYREEE (reference sequence). CDR3 length: 15 amino acids. This CDR3 is CASSARTGESYEQYF. The CDR3, as DNA: TGTGCCAGCAGCGCTCGGACAGGGGAATCCTACGAGCAGTACTTC.

This sequence joins TRBV6-1 and TRBJ2-3, with TRBD1 identical over 10 bases. Germline V gene data show CDR1 as MNHNS and CDR2 as SASEGT. This CDR3 region has 14 residues. The V segment lost 5 bases and the J segment 4 bases; nucleotides outside the gene matches: 3. CDR3: CASSRTGGSDTQYF. The CDR3 DNA follows: TGTGCCAGCAGTAGGACAGGGGGGTCAGATACGCAGTATTTT.

V is TRBV9 and J is TRBJ2-5, with 8 bases fitting TRBD1. This CDR3 is built from 14 residues. V lost 3 bases to trimming and J lost 3 bases; unmatched junction nucleotides: 4. CDR1 and CDR2 from the germline V gene are SGDLS and YYNGEE. CDR3 coding DNA: TGTGCCAGCAGCGCGAACAGGGGGGAAGAGACCCAGTACTTC. This gives the protein CASSANRGEETQYF.

This chain connects TRBV6-5 to TRBJ1-2; 7 bases align to TRBD1. The length of the CDR3 is 14 residues. The germline CDR1 and CDR2 sequences are MNHEY and SVGAGI. The J segment lost 1 base and the V segment lost 5 bases, leaving 4 bases of the junction unmatched. CDR3 loop: CASSEWDSNYGYTF. CDR3 bases: TGTGCCAGCAGTGAATGGGACAGTAACTATGGCTACACCTTC.

The rearrangement uses TRBV6-5 and TRBJ2-7, with 7 bases identical to TRBD2. V was pared by 2 bases and J by 6 bases, with 13 bases of the junction left unmatched. The CDR3 is 16 residues long. The V gene's germline CDR1 is MNHEY and CDR2 SVGAGI. CDR3 amino acids: CASSYDPSGLSGEQYF. CDR3 coding DNA: TGTGCCAGCAGTTACGACCCCTCGGGACTATCCGGCGAGCAGTACTTC.

This chain connects TRBV19 to TRBJ1-5, with D possibly TRBD1 on 5 matching bases. V dropped 5 bases and J dropped 3 bases, with 23 bases sitting between them. The germline V gene encodes CDR1 LNHDA and CDR2 SQIVND (reference sequence). The length of the CDR3 is 18 residues. Here the CDR3 reads CASSPSLRDSQANQPQHF. CDR3 bases: TGTGCCAGTAGTCCCAGTTTACGGGACTCACAAGCCAATCAGCCCCAGCATTTT.

This clone was counted between two and nine times. Here the CDR3 DNA reads TGCGCCAGCAGCTTGGCCGGGACAGCGTCCTCTGGGGCCAACGTCCTGACTTTC. This translates into CASSLAGTASSGANVLTF. This chain joins TRBV5-1 and TRBJ2-6, with TRBD1 identical over 7 bases. The CDR3 loop spans 18 amino acids. Germline V gives CDR1 SGHRS, CDR2 YFSETQ. Trimming cost V 0 bases and J 0 bases; bases outside gene matches: 6.